The 17 T cell receptor beta chains below were found in one sample sequenced in a study of blood T cell repertoires in COVID-19. Libraries were prepared by immunoSEQ multiplex PCR; TCRdb keeps only in-frame clonotypes and omits some of them. The table has some 150,000 clones, approximately 80% seen once. The sample consisted of peripheral blood. The receptors derive from a human donor in a cohort sampled during active COVID-19.

V and J are TRBV25-1 and TRBJ1-4; 8 bases line up with TRBD1. The CDR3 spans 15 residues. Germline CDR1 MGHDK, CDR2 SYGVNS. Trimming took 2 bases from V and 8 from J; bases not matched to a gene: 7. The CDR3 here is CASSEGTGFREKLFF. The CDR3 coding sequence is TGTGCCAGCAGTGAAGGGACAGGCTTTCGGGAAAAACTGTTTTTT.

This chain joins TRBV7-9 and TRBJ1-2; a possible D gene is TRBD1 (6 bases). CDR3 size: 16 residues. V shed 5 bases and J shed 8 bases, with 24 bases lying between them. Germline V gene data show CDR1 as SEHNR and CDR2 as FQNEAQ (reference sequence). This CDR3 is CASSPRPRVDSQGYTF. CDR3 in DNA: TGTGCCAGCAGCCCGCGGCCGAGGGTGGACAGCCAGGGCTACACCTTC.

This sequence joins TRBV5-5 and TRBJ1-6; 9 bases match TRBD1. The CDR3 totals 16 residues. Germline V gene data show CDR1 as SGHKS and CDR2 as YYEKEE (reference sequence). V trimming: 4 bases; J trimming: 9 bases; junction bases outside the gene matches: 11. CDR3 in DNA: TGTGCCAGCAGCCAGGATGGACAGGGGAAGTTTTCACCCCTCCACTTT. Protein sequence: CASSQDGQGKFSPLHF.

The chain employs TRBV3-1 (or the pseudogene TRBV3-2) and TRBJ2-3, with TRBD1 matching 7 bases. The trim removed 6 bases at V and 6 bases at J, leaving 15 bases unmatched. Per the germline V gene, CDR1 is LGHDT and CDR2 is YNNKEL (reference sequence). CDR3 length: 16 residues. In nucleotides, the CDR3 is TGTGCCAGCAGTTCTACAGGGGTTGGTGCAAGGGATACGCAGTATTTT. It is translated as CASSSTGVGARDTQYF.

V gene TRBV7-2 combines with J gene TRBJ2-7; 8 nucleotides match TRBD1. The CDR3 runs 15 residues. Germline V lookup: CDR1 SGHTA, CDR2 FQGNSA. The J segment lost 2 bases and the V segment lost 4 bases, leaving 7 bases of the junction unmatched. This CDR3 is CASSSIGTGTYEQYF. Here the CDR3 DNA reads TGTGCCAGCAGCTCAATCGGGACAGGCACCTACGAGCAGTACTTC.

The chain recombines TRBV3-1 (or the pseudogene TRBV3-2) with TRBJ2-1; TRBD2 agrees at 15 bases. Trimming removed 4 bases from V and 10 bases from J; junction bases left unmatched: 8. CDR1 and CDR2 from the germline V gene are LGHDT and YNNKEL (reference sequence). This CDR3 has 16 residues. Here the CDR3 DNA reads TGTGCCAGCAGCCCCTTGCGGGGACTAGCGGGGGGCGAGCAGTTCTTC. This codes for CASSPLRGLAGGEQFF.

The chain couples TRBV6-6 to TRBJ2-1, with D possibly matching TRBD2 (7 bases). In germline, CDR1 is MNHNY, CDR2 SVGAGI (reference sequence). V lost 6 bases and J 7 bases, leaving 19 bases between the germline ends. The CDR3 is 15 amino acids. CDR3 loop: CASSTEGGGMNEQFF. In DNA, the CDR3 is TGTGCCAGCAGCACAGAGGGGGGGGGTATGAATGAGCAGTTCTTC.

This clone was seen a single time. V gene TRBV5-6 combines with J gene TRBJ1-1; 7 bases are shared with TRBD1. Germline V gene data show CDR1 as SGHDT and CDR2 as YYEEEE. The CDR3 contains 16 residues. Trimming at V came to 4 bases and at J to 0 bases, leaving 9 bases not matched to a gene. DNA of the CDR3: TGTGCCAGCAGCAAGAGGACAGGAGCCATGAACACTGAAGCTTTCTTT. Its translation: CASSKRTGAMNTEAFF.

This chain uses TRBV3-1 (or the pseudogene TRBV3-2) with TRBJ2-7; the match to TRBD1 covers 9 bases. With 4 bases clipped from V and 6 bases from J, the junction kept 4 bases outside the gene matches. Germline loops: CDR1 LGHDT, CDR2 YNNKEL (reference sequence). The CDR3 sequence is 13 residues long. The CDR3 DNA sequence: TGTGCCAGCAGCCTGGGACAGGGAGTCGAGCAGTACTTC. Translated, it gives CASSLGQGVEQYF.

The chain has TRBV11-2 and TRBJ2-3; weak D call: TRBD1 (5 bases). CDR3 length: 14 amino acids. V dropped 6 bases and J dropped 2 bases, with 12 bases sitting between them. Germline values: CDR1 SGHAT, CDR2 FQNNGV. CDR3 nucleotides: TGTGCCAGCAGAGTCAGGGATCCCACAGATACGCAGTATTTT. Protein sequence: CASRVRDPTDTQYF.

This rearrangement joins TRBV5-4 to TRBJ2-3; 10 bases match TRBD2. The CDR3 runs to 17 residues. V dropped 0 bases and J dropped 6; count of bases not matched to a gene: 10. Germline V CDR1 and CDR2: SGHNT, YYREEE (reference sequence). In DNA, the CDR3 is TGTGCCAGCAGCTTGGACCTTTTAGCGGGGGGAATCGATACGCAGTATTTT. The encoded protein is CASSLDLLAGGIDTQYF.

The genes are TRBV11-2 and TRBJ1-2; TRBD1 might be the D (5 bases). Trimming took 0 bases from V and 1 from J, leaving 9 bases between them. The length of the CDR3 is 15 residues. The V gene's germline CDR1 is SGHAT and CDR2 FQNNGV. CDR3 coding DNA: TGTGCCAGCAGCTTAGATCAGGGCCTTAACTATGGCTACACCTTC. It translates to CASSLDQGLNYGYTF.

The chain has TRBV5-6 and TRBJ2-7; 8 bases line up with TRBD1. Losses at the gene ends were 2 bases for V and 2 bases for J; bases not matched to a gene: 6. The CDR3 is 15 residues long. Germline values: CDR1 SGHDT, CDR2 YYEEEE. The CDR3 sequence: CASSFTGGKTYEQYF. The CDR3 DNA is TGTGCCAGCAGCTTCACAGGGGGAAAGACCTACGAGCAGTACTTC.

The V gene is TRBV7-9, the J gene TRBJ2-1; 10 nucleotides match TRBD2. With V trimmed by 1 base and J by 8 bases, 11 bases remained unmatched. In germline, CDR1 is SEHNR, CDR2 FQNEAQ (reference sequence). CDR3 length: 17 residues. The DNA of the CDR3 is TGTGCCAGCAGCTTAGGAACCAGCGGGGGGGCCCGCGATGAGCAGTTCTTC. Protein sequence: CASSLGTSGGARDEQFF.

Only one count was recorded for this clone. The rearrangement uses TRBV3-1 (or the pseudogene TRBV3-2) and TRBJ2-3, with TRBD1 identical over 7 bases. CDR3 size: 15 residues. The V segment lost 5 bases and the J segment 5 bases; nucleotides outside the gene matches: 10. Per the germline V gene, CDR1 is LGHDT and CDR2 is YNNKEL (reference sequence). This CDR3 reads CASSNQRTGKDTQYF. The DNA of the CDR3 is TGTGCCAGCAGCAACCAACGGACAGGCAAAGATACGCAGTATTTT.

This sequence joins TRBV5-5 and TRBJ1-2; 7 bases agree with TRBD1. The CDR3 is 14 amino acids. The germline V gene has CDR1 SGHKS and CDR2 YYEKEE (reference sequence). The J segment lost 1 base and the V segment lost 3 bases, leaving 3 bases of the junction unmatched. The CDR3 sequence is CASSSGQSNYGYTF. The CDR3 DNA reads TGTGCCAGCAGCTCGGGACAGAGTAACTATGGCTACACCTTC.

As DNA, the CDR3 is TGTGCCAGCAGTCCCTCACTAGCGGGGTTAGATACGCAGTATTTT. It is translated as CASSPSLAGLDTQYF. This chain links TRBV6-5 with TRBJ2-3, with 10 nucleotides matching TRBD2. The CDR3 has 15 amino acids. Per the germline V gene, CDR1 is MNHEY and CDR2 is SVGAGI. The ends lost 5 bases at V and 5 bases at J; junction bases unmatched: 7.